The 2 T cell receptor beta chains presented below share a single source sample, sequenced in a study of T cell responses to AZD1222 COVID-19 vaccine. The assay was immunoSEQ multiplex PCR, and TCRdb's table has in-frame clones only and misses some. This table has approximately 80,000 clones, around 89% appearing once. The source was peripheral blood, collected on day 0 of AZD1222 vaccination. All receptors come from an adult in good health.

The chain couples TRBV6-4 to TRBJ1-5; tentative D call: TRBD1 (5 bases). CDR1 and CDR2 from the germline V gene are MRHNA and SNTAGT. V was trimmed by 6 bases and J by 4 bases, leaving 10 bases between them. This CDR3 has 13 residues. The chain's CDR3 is CASSRQLNQPQHF. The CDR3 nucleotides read TGTGCCAGCAGCAGACAGCTAAATCAGCCCCAGCATTTT.

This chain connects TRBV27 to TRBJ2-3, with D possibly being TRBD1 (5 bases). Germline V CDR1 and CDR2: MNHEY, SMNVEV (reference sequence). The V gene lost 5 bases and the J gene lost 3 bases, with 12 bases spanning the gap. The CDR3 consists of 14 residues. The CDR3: CASSAGIATDTQYF. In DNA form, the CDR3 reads TGTGCCAGCAGTGCAGGGATTGCTACAGATACGCAGTATTTT.